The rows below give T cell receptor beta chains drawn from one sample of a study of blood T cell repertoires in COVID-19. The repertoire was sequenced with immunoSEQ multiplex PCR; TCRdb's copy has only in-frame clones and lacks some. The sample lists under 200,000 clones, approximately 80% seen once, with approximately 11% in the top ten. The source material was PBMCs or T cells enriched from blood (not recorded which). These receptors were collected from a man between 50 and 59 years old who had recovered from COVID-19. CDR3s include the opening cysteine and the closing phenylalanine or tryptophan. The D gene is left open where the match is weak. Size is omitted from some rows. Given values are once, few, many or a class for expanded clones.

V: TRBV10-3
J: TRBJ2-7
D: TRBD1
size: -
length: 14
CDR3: CAAGLDRDTYEQYF
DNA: TGTGCCGCGGGGTTGGACAGGGACACCTACGAGCAGTACTTC

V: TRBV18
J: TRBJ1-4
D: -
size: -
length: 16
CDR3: CASSPKRRSTNEKLFF
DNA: TGTGCCAGCTCACCGAAGCGACGGTCAACTAATGAAAAACTGTTTTTT

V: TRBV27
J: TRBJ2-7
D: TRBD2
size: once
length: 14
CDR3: CASSLGGGTYEQYF
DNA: TGTGCCAGCAGTTTGGGCGGGGGGACCTACGAGCAGTACTTC

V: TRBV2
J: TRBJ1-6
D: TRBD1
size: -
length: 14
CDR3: CASSLAGGNSPLHF
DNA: TGTGCCAGCAGTCTGGCAGGGGGAAATTCACCCCTCCACTTT

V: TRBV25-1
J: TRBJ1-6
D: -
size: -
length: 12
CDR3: CASSDTGPPLHF
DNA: TGTGCCAGCAGTGATACAGGACCACCCCTCCACTTT

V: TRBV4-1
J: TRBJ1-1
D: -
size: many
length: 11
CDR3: CASSLGTEAFF
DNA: TGCGCCAGCAGCCTCGGGACTGAAGCTTTCTTT

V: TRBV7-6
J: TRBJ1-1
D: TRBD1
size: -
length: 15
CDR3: CASSFGQGADTEAFF
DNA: TGTGCCAGCAGCTTCGGGCAGGGGGCGGACACTGAAGCTTTCTTT

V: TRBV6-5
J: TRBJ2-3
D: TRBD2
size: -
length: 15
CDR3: CASSSGGSLSNTQYF
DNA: TGTGCCAGCAGTTCCGGGGGGTCCCTGTCAAATACGCAGTATTTT

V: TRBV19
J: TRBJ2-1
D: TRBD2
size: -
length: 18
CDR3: CASSIGRLAGGSYNEQFF
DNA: TGTGCCAGTAGTATAGGCAGGCTAGCGGGGGGGTCCTACAATGAGCAGTTCTTC

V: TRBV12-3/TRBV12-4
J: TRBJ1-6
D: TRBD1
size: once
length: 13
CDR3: CASSYRGLTPLHF
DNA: TGTGCCAGCAGTTACAGGGGATTGACACCCCTCCACTTT

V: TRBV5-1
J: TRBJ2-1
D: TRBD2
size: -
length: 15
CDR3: CASSLGAGEWNEQFF
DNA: TGCGCCAGCAGCTTGGGGGCGGGAGAGTGGAATGAGCAGTTCTTC

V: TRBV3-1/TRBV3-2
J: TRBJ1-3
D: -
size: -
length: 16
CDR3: CASSPPPEVFGNTIYF
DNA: TGTGCCAGCAGCCCACCACCCGAGGTATTTGGAAACACCATATATTTT

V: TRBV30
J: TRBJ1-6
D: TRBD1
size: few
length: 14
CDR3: CAWKGGGWNSPLHF
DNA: TGTGCCTGGAAAGGGGGCGGGTGGAATTCACCCCTCCACTTT

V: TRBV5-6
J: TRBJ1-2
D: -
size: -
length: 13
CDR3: CASSLGGSYGYTF
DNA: TGTGCCAGCAGCTTGGGGGGCAGCTATGGCTACACCTTC

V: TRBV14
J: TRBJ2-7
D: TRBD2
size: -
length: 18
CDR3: CASSPGTSGRVDSYEQYF
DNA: TGTGCCAGCAGCCCCGGGACTAGCGGGAGGGTCGATTCCTACGAGCAGTACTTC

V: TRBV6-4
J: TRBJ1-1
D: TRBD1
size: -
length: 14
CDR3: CASSDTDRGTEAFF
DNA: TGTGCCAGCAGTGACACCGACAGGGGCACTGAAGCTTTCTTT

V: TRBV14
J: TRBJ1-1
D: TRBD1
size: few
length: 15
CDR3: CASSQAGGWNTEAFF
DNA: TGTGCCAGCAGCCAAGCAGGGGGTTGGAACACTGAAGCTTTCTTT

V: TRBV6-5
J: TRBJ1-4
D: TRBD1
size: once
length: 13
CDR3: CASRQGGNEKLFF
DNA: TGTGCCAGCAGACAGGGGGGGAATGAAAAACTGTTTTTT

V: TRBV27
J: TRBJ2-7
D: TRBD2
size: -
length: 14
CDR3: CASRLAGGPYEQYF
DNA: TGTGCCAGCAGACTAGCGGGAGGGCCCTACGAGCAGTACTTC

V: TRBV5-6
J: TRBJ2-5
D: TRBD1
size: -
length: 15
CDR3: CASSARTGYQETQYF
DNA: TGTGCCAGCAGCGCCAGGACAGGGTATCAAGAGACCCAGTACTTC

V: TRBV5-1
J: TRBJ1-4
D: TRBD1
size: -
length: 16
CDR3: CASSLGGQATNEKLFF
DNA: TGCGCCAGCAGCTTGGGGGGACAGGCAACTAATGAAAAACTGTTTTTT

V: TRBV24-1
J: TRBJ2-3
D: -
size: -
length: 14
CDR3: CATSRTASTDTQYF
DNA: TGTGCCACCAGTAGGACAGCTAGCACAGATACGCAGTATTTT

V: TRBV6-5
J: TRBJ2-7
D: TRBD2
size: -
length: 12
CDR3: CASSTGGYEQYF
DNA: TGTGCCAGCAGTACGGGGGGGTACGAGCAGTACTTC

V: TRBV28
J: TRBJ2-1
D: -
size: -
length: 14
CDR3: CASSLAQGRDEQFF
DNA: TGTGCCAGCAGTTTAGCACAGGGAAGGGATGAGCAGTTCTTC

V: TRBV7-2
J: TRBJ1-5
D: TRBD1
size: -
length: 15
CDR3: CASSFSDRGFQPQHF
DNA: TGTGCCAGCAGCTTCTCGGACAGGGGCTTCCAGCCCCAGCATTTT

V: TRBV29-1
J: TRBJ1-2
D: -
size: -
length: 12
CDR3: CSVEAGGGGYTF
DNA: TGCAGCGTTGAAGCGGGCGGGGGTGGCTACACCTTC

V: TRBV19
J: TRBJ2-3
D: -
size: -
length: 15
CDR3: CASSTLGAGTDTQYF
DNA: TGTGCCAGTAGTACCCTGGGGGCGGGCACAGATACGCAGTATTTT

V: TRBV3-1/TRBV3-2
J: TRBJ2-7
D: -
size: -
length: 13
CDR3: CASSQLGGDEQYF
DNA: TGTGCCAGCAGCCAGCTCGGCGGTGACGAGCAGTACTTC

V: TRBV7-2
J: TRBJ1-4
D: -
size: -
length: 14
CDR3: CASSLDRGHEKLFF
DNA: TGTGCCAGCAGCTTAGATAGGGGCCATGAAAAACTGTTTTTT

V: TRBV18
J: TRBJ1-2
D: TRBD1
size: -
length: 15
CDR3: CASSAAGGLSYGYTF
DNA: TGTGCCAGCTCCGCGGCAGGGGGCCTTAGCTATGGCTACACCTTC

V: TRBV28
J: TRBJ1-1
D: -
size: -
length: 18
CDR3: CASSLGGAGYGGKGEAFF
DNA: TGTGCCAGCAGTTTAGGGGGGGCCGGGTACGGCGGTAAAGGCGAAGCTTTCTTT

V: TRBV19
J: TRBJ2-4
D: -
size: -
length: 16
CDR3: CASSIEFRGAKNIQYF
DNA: TGTGCCAGTAGTATAGAATTCAGGGGAGCCAAAAACATTCAGTACTTC

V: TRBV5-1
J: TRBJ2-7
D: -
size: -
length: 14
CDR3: CASSLDAVSYEQYF
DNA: TGCGCCAGCAGCTTGGACGCGGTGAGCTACGAGCAGTACTTC

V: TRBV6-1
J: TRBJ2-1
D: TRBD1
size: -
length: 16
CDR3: CASSGAWTGLTRGQFF
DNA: TGTGCCAGCAGTGGGGCGTGGACAGGGCTAACCCGGGGGCAGTTCTTC

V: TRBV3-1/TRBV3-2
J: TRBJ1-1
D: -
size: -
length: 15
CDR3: CASSPTGIVNTEAFF
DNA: TGTGCCAGCAGCCCTACGGGGATAGTTAACACTGAAGCTTTCTTT

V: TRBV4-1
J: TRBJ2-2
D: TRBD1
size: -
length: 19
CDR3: CASSQRPLGTGTDTGELFF
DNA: TGCGCCAGCAGCCAAAGGCCCCTAGGGACAGGGACTGACACCGGGGAGCTGTTTTTT

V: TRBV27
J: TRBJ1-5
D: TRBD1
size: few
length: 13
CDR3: CASGTGTAQPQHF
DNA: TGTGCCAGCGGAACCGGGACAGCTCAGCCCCAGCATTTT

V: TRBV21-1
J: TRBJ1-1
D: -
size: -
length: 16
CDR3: CASRWQGSRQNTEAFF
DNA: TGTGCCAGCAGATGGCAGGGTTCGCGACAGAACACTGAAGCTTTCTTT

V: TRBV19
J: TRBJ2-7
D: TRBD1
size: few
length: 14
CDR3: CASSTTGSSYEQYF
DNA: TGTGCCAGTAGTACGACAGGGAGCTCCTACGAGCAGTACTTC

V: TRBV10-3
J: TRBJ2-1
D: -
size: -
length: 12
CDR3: CAISVRDNEQFF
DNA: TGTGCCATCAGTGTGAGAGACAATGAGCAGTTCTTC

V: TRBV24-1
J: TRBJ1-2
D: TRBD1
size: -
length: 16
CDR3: CATSDSGTGGAYGYTF
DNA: TGTGCCACCAGTGATTCCGGGACAGGGGGCGCATATGGCTACACCTTC

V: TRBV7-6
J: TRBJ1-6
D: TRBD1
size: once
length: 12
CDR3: CASGTENSPLHF
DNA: TGTGCCAGCGGGACAGAGAATTCACCCCTCCACTTT

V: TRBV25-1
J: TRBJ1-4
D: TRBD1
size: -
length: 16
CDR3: CASSGDRDWSNEKLFF
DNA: TGTGCCAGCAGTGGGGACAGGGACTGGTCTAATGAAAAACTGTTTTTT